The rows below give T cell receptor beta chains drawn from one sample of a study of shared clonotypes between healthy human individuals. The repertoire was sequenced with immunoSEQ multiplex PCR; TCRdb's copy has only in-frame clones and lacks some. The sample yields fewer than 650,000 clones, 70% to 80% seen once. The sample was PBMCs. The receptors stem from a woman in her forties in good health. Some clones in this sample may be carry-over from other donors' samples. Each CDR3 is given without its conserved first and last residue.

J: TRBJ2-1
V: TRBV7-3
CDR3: ASSLTGRAYNEQF

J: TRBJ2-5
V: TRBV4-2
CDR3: ASSQDDLEGVETQY

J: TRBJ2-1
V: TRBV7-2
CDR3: ASSLERGTYNEQF

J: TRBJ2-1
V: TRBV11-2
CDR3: ASSLIMGTPAREQF

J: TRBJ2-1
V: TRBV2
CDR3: ASSPDWYNEQF

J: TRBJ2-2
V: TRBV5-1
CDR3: ASSLPTGGLNTGELF

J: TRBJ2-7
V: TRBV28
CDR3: ASSPPAAVSYEQY

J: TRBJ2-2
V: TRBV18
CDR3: ASSPRTGVTGELF

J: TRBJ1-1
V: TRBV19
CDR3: ASSPEGRMNTEAF

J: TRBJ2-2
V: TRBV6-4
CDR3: ASRDLGTGELF

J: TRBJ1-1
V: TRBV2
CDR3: ASSRDSEKAF

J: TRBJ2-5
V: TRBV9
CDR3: ASSSYSEQETQY

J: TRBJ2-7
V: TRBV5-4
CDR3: ASSSTTSPVYEQY

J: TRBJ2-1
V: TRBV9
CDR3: ASSPSLAEQF

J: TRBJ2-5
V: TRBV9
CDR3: ASSAETGQRQETQY

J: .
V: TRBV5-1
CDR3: ASSNGPGQGYEQY

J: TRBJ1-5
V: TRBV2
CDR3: ASRQGPSQPQH

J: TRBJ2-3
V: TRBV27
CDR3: ASSLSDMGTDTQY

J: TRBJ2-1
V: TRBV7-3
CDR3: ASSPLAGGPGEQF

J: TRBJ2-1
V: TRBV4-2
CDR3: ASSQDPGEGYNEQF

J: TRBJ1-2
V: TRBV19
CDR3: ASSLGSNYGYT

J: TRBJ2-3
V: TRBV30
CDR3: AWSEGDSDTDTQY

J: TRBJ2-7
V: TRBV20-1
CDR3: SAIRAYEQY

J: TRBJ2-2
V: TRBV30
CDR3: AWTLWAGLNTGELF

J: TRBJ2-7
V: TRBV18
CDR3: ASSPTSYEQY

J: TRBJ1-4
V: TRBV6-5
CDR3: ASSYSQGAGEKLF

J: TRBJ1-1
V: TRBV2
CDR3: ASRPTDGYLQAF

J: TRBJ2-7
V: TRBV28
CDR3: ASSPTPGTGISSSYEQY

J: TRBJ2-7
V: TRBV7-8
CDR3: ASSLRDRGLAYEQY

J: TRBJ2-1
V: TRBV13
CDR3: ASSLLPGTSGRAGQDEQF

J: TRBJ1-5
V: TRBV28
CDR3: ASSIGGTNQPQH

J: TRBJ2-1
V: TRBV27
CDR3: ASSQLAGGTSSYNEQF

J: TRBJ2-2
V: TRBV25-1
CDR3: ASSEWAGGPTGELF

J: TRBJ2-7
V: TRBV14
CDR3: ASSQVVSSGRSLLGNEQY

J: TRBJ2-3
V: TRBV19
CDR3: ASSIGASGRDTQY

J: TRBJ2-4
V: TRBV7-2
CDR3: ASSLNPRGLAKNIQY

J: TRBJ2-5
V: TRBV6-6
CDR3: ASNEPRQGVETQY

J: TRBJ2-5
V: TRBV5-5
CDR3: ASSLAPGGRETQY

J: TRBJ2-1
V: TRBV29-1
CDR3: SAKVPGQGDEQF

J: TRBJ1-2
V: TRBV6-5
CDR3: ASRRPGGPIGYT

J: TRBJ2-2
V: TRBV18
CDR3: ASSASGLDPGELF

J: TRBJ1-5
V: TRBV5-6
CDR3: ASSPRGRAESPQH

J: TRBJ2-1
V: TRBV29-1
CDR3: SVRRAGGLGNEQF

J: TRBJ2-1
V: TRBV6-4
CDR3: ASSASLANSYNEQF

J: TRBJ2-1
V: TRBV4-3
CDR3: ASSQDALAGHNEQF

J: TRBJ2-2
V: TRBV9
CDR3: ASSVASGNTGELF

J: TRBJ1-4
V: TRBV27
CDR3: ASSLTRTGDNEKLF

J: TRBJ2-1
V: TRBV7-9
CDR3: ASSLGLVFTNEQF

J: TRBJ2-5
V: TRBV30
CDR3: AGTGGLKTQY

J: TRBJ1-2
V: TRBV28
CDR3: ASRGGFYGYT

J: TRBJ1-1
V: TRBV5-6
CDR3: ASSPLTAGKYTEAF

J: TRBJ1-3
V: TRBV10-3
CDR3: AISESGTGPVSGNTIY

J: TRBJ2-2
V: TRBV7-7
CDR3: ASSLQGAGGELF

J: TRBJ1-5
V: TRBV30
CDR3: AWSVLGRNQPQH

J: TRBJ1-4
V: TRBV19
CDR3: ASSISAGNEKLF

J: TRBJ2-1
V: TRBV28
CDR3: ASSGRRSSSYNEQF

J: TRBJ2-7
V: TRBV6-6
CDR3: ASRESGRVSYEQY

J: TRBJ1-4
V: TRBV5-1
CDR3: ASSLVGAGGEKLF

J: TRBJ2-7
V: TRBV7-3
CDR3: ASSSTFGYEQY